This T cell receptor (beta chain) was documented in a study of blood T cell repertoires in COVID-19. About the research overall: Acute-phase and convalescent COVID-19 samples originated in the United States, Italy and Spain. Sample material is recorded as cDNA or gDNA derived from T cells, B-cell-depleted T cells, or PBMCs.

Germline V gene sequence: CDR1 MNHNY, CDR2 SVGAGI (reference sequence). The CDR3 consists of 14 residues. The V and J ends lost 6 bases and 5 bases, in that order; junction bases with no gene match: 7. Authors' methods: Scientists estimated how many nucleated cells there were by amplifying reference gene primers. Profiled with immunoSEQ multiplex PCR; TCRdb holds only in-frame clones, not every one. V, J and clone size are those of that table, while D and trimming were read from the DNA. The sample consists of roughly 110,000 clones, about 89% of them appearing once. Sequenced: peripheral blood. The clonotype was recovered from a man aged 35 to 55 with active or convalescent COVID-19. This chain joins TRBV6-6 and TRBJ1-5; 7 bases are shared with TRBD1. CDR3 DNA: TGTGCCAGCAGCCCGGACAGGCTTTATCAGCCCCAGCATTTT. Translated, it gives CASSPDRLYQPQHF.